Below, 5 T cell receptor beta chains from the same sample are listed, as sequenced in a study of CD8+ T cells in alopecia areata. The treatment denotes: oral pan-JAK inhibitor, 5-10 mg twice daily. Sequencing used cDNA as its template, made by extracting RNA and reverse transcribing it. The protocol was immunoSEQ multiplex PCR, while the TCRdb copy is restricted to in-frame clones and leaves out a portion. Here the sample spans 110,000 or so clones, approximately 55% being singletons. Specimen: CD4+ T cells sorted from blood, collected at week 24, from a patient treated with tofacitinib. The receptors come from a human donor with alopecia areata.

The V gene is TRBV29-1, the J gene TRBJ1-1; a weak D match, TRBD1 (6 bases). V was clipped by 6 bases and J by 0 bases, with 14 bases between them. The CDR3 consists of 14 residues. CDR1 and CDR2 (germline): SQVTM, ANQGSEA. CDR3 coding DNA: TGCAGCGTAGCAAGGACAGCCCTGAACACTGAAGCTTTCTTT. This encodes CSVARTALNTEAFF.

This clone was detected only a few times. The rearrangement joins TRBV7-2 to TRBJ2-3, with D possibly called TRBD1 or TRBD2 (5 bases each). CDR1 and CDR2 from the germline V gene are SGHTA and FQGNSA. This CDR3 comprises 13 residues. The V end was cut by 0 bases, the J end by 6 bases, with 7 bases between. CDR3 coding DNA: TGTGCCAGCAGCTTAGCGGGGGAGGATACGCAGTATTTT. Translated: CASSLAGEDTQYF.

This clone was observed a handful of times. V is TRBV29-1 and J is TRBJ2-6; weak D call: TRBD1 (6 bases). The CDR3 is made up of 14 amino acids. Germline V gene sequence: CDR1 SQVTM, CDR2 ANQGSEA. The germline V and J ends were trimmed by 5 bases and 3 bases, with 11 bases remaining between them. The CDR3: CSVRGTLGANVLTF. In DNA form, the CDR3 reads TGCAGCGTTCGAGGGACACTTGGGGCCAACGTCCTGACTTTC. Full variable domain (remainder filled in from reference TRBV29-1 and TRBJ2-6): SAVISQKPSRDICQRGTSLTIQCQVDSQVTMMFWYRQQPGQSLTLIATANQGSEATYESGFVIDKFPISRPNLTFSTLTVSNMSPEDSSIYLCSVRGTLGANVLTFGAGSRLTVL.

The chain employs TRBV2 and TRBJ1-2; maybe TRBD1 (6 bases). The CDR3 is 14 amino acids. Trimming stripped 6 bases from V and 3 bases from J, with 14 bases between. Germline V lookup: CDR1 SNHLY, CDR2 FYNNEI. As DNA, the CDR3 is TGTGCCAGCAGCTCTGCCAGGGGTGACTATGGCTACACCTTC. Translation: CASSSARGDYGYTF.

The sample holds a few counts of this clone. The J gene is TRBJ1-1, the V gene TRBV27; D possibly corresponds to TRBD1 (6 bases). V shed 3 bases and J shed 2 bases, with 7 bases lying between them. There are 13 residues in the CDR3. Germline-derived CDR1 and CDR2 are MNHEY and SMNVEV (reference sequence). The CDR3 coding sequence is TGTGCCAGCAGTTTGACAGGTAACACTGAAGCTTTCTTT. This sequence encodes CASSLTGNTEAFF.